The source of this TCR beta chain is a study of T cell repertoires in ileal Crohn's disease. CDR3 size: 16 residues. The germline CDR1 and CDR2 sequences are KGHSH and LQKENI. V dropped 1 base and J dropped 5; count of bases not matched to a gene: 8. TCRdb's table, derived via immunoSEQ multiplex PCR, lists solely in-frame clones and lacks some. The sample lists more than 25,000 clones, around three quarters occurring once. The sample was ileal tissue. This chain links TRBV18 with TRBJ2-7; TRBD2 matches 10 bases. The sequence was obtained from an adult with Crohn's disease. The CDR3 nucleotides read TGTGCCAGCTCACCACTCCCTAGCGGGAGAAACGACGAGCAGTACTTC. It codes for CASSPLPSGRNDEQYF. Drawing the rest from reference TRBV18 and TRBJ2-7, the complete variable domain is NAGVMQNPRHLVRRRGQEARLRCSPMKGHSHVYWYRQLPEEGLKFMVYLQKENIIDESGMPKERFSAEFPKEGPSILRIQQVVRGDSAAYFCASSPLPSGRNDEQYFGPGTRLTVT.